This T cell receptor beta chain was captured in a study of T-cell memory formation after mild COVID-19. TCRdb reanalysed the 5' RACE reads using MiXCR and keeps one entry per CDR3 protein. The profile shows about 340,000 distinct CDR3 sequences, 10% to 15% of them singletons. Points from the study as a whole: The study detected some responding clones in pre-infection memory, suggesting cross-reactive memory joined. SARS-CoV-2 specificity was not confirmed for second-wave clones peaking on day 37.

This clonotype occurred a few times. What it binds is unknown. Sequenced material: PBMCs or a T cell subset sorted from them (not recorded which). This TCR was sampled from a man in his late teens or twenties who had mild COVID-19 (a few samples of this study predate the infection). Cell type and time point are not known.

In DNA, the CDR3 is TGTGCCAGACTTCTTTGGGAGACCCAGTACTTC. Protein: CARLLWETQYF. The genes are TRBV12-3 or TRBV12-4 and TRBJ2-5; D is uncertain. CDR3 length: 11 amino acids. V lost 9 bases to trimming and J lost 5 bases, with 10 bases between them.